Shown below are 24 T cell receptor beta chains from a single sample sequenced in a study of cytomegalovirus exposure and HLA in healthy donors. The PCR used 60 Vbeta and 13 Jbeta primers. Repertoires were generated with immunoSEQ multiplex PCR, while TCRdb's copy carries only in-frame clones and drops some. The sample gives some 240,000 clones, 80% to 95% of which show up once; 1.7% is in the top ten. The sequenced material came from PBMCs. These receptors were taken from a girl aged 2 to 9 in good health and CMV-seronegative.

The chain recombines TRBV9 with TRBJ1-1, with a tentative D call TRBD1 (5 bases). The CDR3 runs 12 residues. CDR1 is SGDLS and CDR2 is YYNGEE in the germline V gene. Trimming cost V 0 bases and J 10 bases, with 10 bases left between them. The DNA of the CDR3 is TGTGCCAGCAGCGTAGGTGGAGGGGCAGCTTTCTTT. Translated, it gives CASSVGGGAAFF.

The chain couples TRBV5-1 to TRBJ2-7; D unresolved. This CDR3 has 16 amino acids. The germline V gene has CDR1 SGHRS and CDR2 YFSETQ. V lost 0 bases, J lost 1 base, and 14 bases lay in between. The CDR3 DNA is TGCGCCAGCAGCTTGGCTTTGCGCGAAAAGTCCTACGAGCAGTACTTC. It is translated as CASSLALREKSYEQYF. The full variable domain, rest sourced from reference TRBV5-1 and TRBJ2-7, is KAGVTQTPRYLIKTRGQQVTLSCSPISGHRSVSWYQQTPGQGLQFLFEYFSETQRNKGNFPGRFSGRQFSNSRSEMNVSTLELGDSALYLCASSLALREKSYEQYFGPGTRLTVT.

The V gene is TRBV6-5, the J gene TRBJ2-1; 10 bases line up with TRBD2. Germline V gives CDR1 MNHEY, CDR2 SVGAGI. V trimming: 5 bases; J trimming: 6 bases; junction bases outside the gene matches: 7. CDR3 size: 15 residues. The CDR3 sequence is CASSQTSGHRNEQFF. The CDR3 DNA is TGTGCCAGCAGTCAGACTAGCGGGCATCGCAATGAGCAGTTCTTC.

V and J are TRBV7-3 and TRBJ1-6, with D possibly TRBD1 on 5 matching bases. The CDR3 consists of 13 residues. V was pared by 2 bases and J by 14 bases, with 13 bases between. Per germline, CDR1 SGHTA and CDR2 FQGTGA. As DNA, the CDR3 is TGTGCCAGCAGCTTAGTAAGGGGCCGGGCCCTCCACTTT. Encoded protein: CASSLVRGRALHF.

The genes are TRBV19 and TRBJ2-7; 9 positions match TRBD2. The CDR3 covers 15 residues. V was clipped by 1 base and J by 2 bases; unmatched bases: 3. The germline gives CDR1 LNHDA, CDR2 SQIVND (reference sequence). Here the CDR3 reads CASSIGSGRTYEQYF. The CDR3 DNA follows: TGTGCCAGTAGTATAGGCAGCGGGAGGACCTACGAGCAGTACTTC.

CDR3 sequence: CSVEEVGRAYEQYF. The CDR3 DNA sequence: TGCAGCGTTGAAGAGGTTGGCAGGGCCTACGAGCAGTACTTC. This sequence joins TRBV29-1 and TRBJ2-7, with D possibly being TRBD1 (5 bases). CDR3 length: 14 residues. Germline V CDR1 and CDR2: SQVTM, ANQGSEA. The V gene lost 0 bases and the J gene lost 2 bases, with 11 bases spanning the gap.

The rearrangement joins TRBV11-2 to TRBJ1-1, with 7 bases fitting TRBD1. The junction had 10 bases not matched to a gene; V was cut back by 5 bases and J by 10 bases. The CDR3 has 13 amino acids. The germline V gene encodes CDR1 SGHAT and CDR2 FQNNGV. The CDR3 is CASSPNRGPRAFF. The CDR3 region has the DNA TGTGCCAGCAGCCCCAACAGGGGACCCCGAGCTTTCTTT.

This rearrangement joins TRBV9 to TRBJ2-7; TRBD2 agrees at 10 bases. Germline V gene data show CDR1 as SGDLS and CDR2 as YYNGEE. The CDR3 spans 15 residues. The trim removed 2 bases at V and 3 bases at J, leaving 5 bases unmatched. The CDR3 here is CASSVAAGGGYEQYF. In DNA, the CDR3 is TGTGCCAGCAGCGTGGCAGCGGGAGGGGGCTACGAGCAGTACTTC.

This clone was detected only a few times. The V call is TRBV5-1, the J call TRBJ2-3, with no clear D. CDR1 is SGHRS, CDR2 YFSETQ, per germline. The CDR3 extends over 17 amino acids. Deletions cut 0 bases from V and 0 bases from J, with 14 bases between. The CDR3: CASSLVFGGSSTDTQYF. CDR3 nucleotides: TGCGCCAGCAGCTTGGTTTTCGGCGGCTCAAGCACAGATACGCAGTATTTT.

This sequence joins TRBV6-5 and TRBJ2-7; tentative D call: TRBD2 (6 bases). In germline, CDR1 is MNHEY, CDR2 SVGAGI. The CDR3 loop spans 15 amino acids. The germline V and J ends were trimmed by 4 bases and 5 bases, with 18 bases remaining between them. The CDR3 region has the DNA TGTGCCAGCAGTTCTCTGGAGGGTATACGACACGAGCAGTACTTC. Amino acids: CASSSLEGIRHEQYF.

V gene TRBV7-6 combines with J gene TRBJ1-5; 7 nucleotides agree with TRBD1. This CDR3 comprises 14 residues. Germline CDR1 reads SGHVS; CDR2 reads FNYEAQ. Trimming cost V 4 bases and J 2 bases; bases outside gene matches: 2. The CDR3 nucleotides read TGTGCCAGCAGCTCCGACAGGGGCAATCAGCCCCAGCATTTT. Residues: CASSSDRGNQPQHF.

V is TRBV5-6 and J is TRBJ2-3, with D possibly matching TRBD2 (5 bases). CDR3 length: 15 amino acids. Germline V gene lookup returns CDR1 SGHDT and CDR2 YYEEEE. Trimming removed 3 bases at V and 2 bases at J, with 13 bases between. CDR3: CASSWTSSYTDTQYF. The CDR3, as DNA: TGTGCCAGCAGCTGGACTTCGTCGTACACAGATACGCAGTATTTT.

The chain links TRBV2 to TRBJ2-3, with 8 bases fitting TRBD1. Trimming at V came to 3 bases and at J to 4 bases, leaving 3 bases not matched to a gene. The CDR3 loop spans 14 amino acids. Germline V gene sequence: CDR1 SNHLY, CDR2 FYNNEI. The CDR3 region has the DNA TGTGCCAGCAGTGACGACAGGGGCCCAGATACGCAGTATTTT. Its protein is CASSDDRGPDTQYF.

With respect to this clone: At one of its ends the junction is not consistent with the germline gene, which may arise from a read error. This sequence joins TRBV6-1 and TRBJ2-5, with a possible D match to TRBD1 (6 bases). The J call may not be correct, given that the DNA end is closer to TRBJ2-7. The CDR3 has 17 amino acids. In germline, CDR1 is MNHNS, CDR2 SASEGT. CDR3 loop: CASREVGGGGFGYEQYF. The CDR3 DNA follows: TGTGCCAGCAGAGAAGTGGGTGGGGGCGGTTTTGGATACGAGCAGTACTTC.

V and J are TRBV6-1 and TRBJ2-7; D not resolved. The CDR3 is 15 residues long. Germline CDR1 reads MNHNS; CDR2 reads SASEGT. V dropped 2 bases and J dropped 2 bases, with 13 bases sitting between them. This chain's CDR3 is CASSEQVKMPYEQYF. The DNA for the CDR3 is TGTGCCAGCAGTGAACAGGTTAAAATGCCCTACGAGCAGTACTTC.

The chain has TRBV6-5 and TRBJ1-2, with 10 nucleotides matching TRBD1. Germline CDR1 MNHEY, CDR2 SVGAGI. With V trimmed by 2 bases and J by 4 bases, 1 base remained unmatched. CDR3 length: 14 amino acids. The CDR3: CASSYDRGLYGYTF. The CDR3 DNA sequence: TGTGCCAGCAGTTACGACAGGGGGCTCTATGGCTACACCTTC.

The CDR3 DNA follows: TGTGCCAGCAGCTTAGAGGCCGGGGTGGTTACGCAGTATTTT. The encoded protein is CASSLEAGVVTQYF. This chain joins TRBV7-2 and TRBJ2-3; D perhaps matches TRBD2 (5 bases). This CDR3 has 14 amino acids. Germline CDR1 SGHTA, CDR2 FQGNSA. Trimming left V 1 base short and J 8 bases short, with 13 bases between.

This clone turned up a few times. The CDR3 is CAWSVGHHEAFF. CDR3 in DNA: TGTGCCTGGAGTGTGGGCCATCATGAAGCTTTCTTT. This chain links TRBV30 with TRBJ1-1; D remains unclear. CDR1 is GTSNPN, CDR2 SVGIG, per germline (reference sequence). This CDR3 has 12 amino acids. Trimming cost V 0 bases and J 7 bases, with 9 bases left between them.

The chain recombines TRBV7-9 with TRBJ1-1; D possibly corresponds to TRBD1 (5 bases). The germline CDR1 and CDR2 sequences are SEHNR and FQNEAQ (reference sequence). Between the trimmed V and J ends, which lost 7 bases and 5 bases, there was a span of 14 bases. The CDR3 covers 13 residues. The CDR3 loop reads CASTRGGGTEAFF. The CDR3 coding sequence is TGTGCCAGCACCCGGGGGGGTGGGACTGAAGCTTTCTTT.

V and J are TRBV2 and TRBJ2-1; 7 nucleotides align to TRBD2. CDR3 length equals 16 residues. V was pared by 5 bases and J by 0 bases, with 7 bases of the junction left unmatched. The germline CDR1 and CDR2 sequences are SNHLY and FYNNEI. For the CDR3, the DNA is TGTGCCAGCAGTACGACTAGCAAGAACTCCTACAATGAGCAGTTCTTC. Translated, it gives CASSTTSKNSYNEQFF.

This chain connects TRBV7-2 to TRBJ2-1; maybe TRBD2 (6 bases). The length of the CDR3 is 16 residues. V lost 5 bases and J 4 bases, leaving 18 bases between the germline ends. Germline V gene sequence: CDR1 SGHTA, CDR2 FQGNSA. CDR3 sequence: CASSDPRGGVYNEQFF. CDR3 DNA: TGTGCCAGCAGCGACCCGAGAGGCGGGGTATACAATGAGCAGTTCTTC.

A note on this clone: A read error may account for a junction end that differs from germline. V and J are TRBV7-9 and TRBJ2-2; the D gene is possibly TRBD2 (5 bases). Germline V gene lookup returns CDR1 SEHNR and CDR2 FQNEAQ (reference sequence). The CDR3 loop spans 17 amino acids. Here the CDR3 DNA reads TGTTCCAGCAGCTTAGAGGTGGTAGCGAGTTTCACCGGGGAGCTGTTTTTT. Encoded protein: CSSSLEVVASFTGELFF.

V and J are TRBV6-6 and TRBJ1-1; 7 bases fit TRBD1. The ends lost 4 bases at V and 3 bases at J; junction bases unmatched: 2. Germline-derived CDR1 and CDR2 are MNHNY and SVGAGI (reference sequence). The length of the CDR3 is 13 residues. The DNA of the CDR3 is TGTGCCAGCAGTTTCGGGACAGACACTGAAGCTTTCTTT. As protein: CASSFGTDTEAFF.

The V and J genes are TRBV15 and TRBJ2-3, with 7 bases identical to TRBD2. Germline assignment: CDR1 LNHNV and CDR2 YYDKDF (reference sequence). V trimming: 1 base; J trimming: 5 bases; junction bases outside the gene matches: 0. The CDR3 has 13 amino acids. The CDR3: CATSRGGGDTQYF. The CDR3 DNA follows: TGTGCCACCAGCAGAGGCGGGGGAGATACGCAGTATTTT.